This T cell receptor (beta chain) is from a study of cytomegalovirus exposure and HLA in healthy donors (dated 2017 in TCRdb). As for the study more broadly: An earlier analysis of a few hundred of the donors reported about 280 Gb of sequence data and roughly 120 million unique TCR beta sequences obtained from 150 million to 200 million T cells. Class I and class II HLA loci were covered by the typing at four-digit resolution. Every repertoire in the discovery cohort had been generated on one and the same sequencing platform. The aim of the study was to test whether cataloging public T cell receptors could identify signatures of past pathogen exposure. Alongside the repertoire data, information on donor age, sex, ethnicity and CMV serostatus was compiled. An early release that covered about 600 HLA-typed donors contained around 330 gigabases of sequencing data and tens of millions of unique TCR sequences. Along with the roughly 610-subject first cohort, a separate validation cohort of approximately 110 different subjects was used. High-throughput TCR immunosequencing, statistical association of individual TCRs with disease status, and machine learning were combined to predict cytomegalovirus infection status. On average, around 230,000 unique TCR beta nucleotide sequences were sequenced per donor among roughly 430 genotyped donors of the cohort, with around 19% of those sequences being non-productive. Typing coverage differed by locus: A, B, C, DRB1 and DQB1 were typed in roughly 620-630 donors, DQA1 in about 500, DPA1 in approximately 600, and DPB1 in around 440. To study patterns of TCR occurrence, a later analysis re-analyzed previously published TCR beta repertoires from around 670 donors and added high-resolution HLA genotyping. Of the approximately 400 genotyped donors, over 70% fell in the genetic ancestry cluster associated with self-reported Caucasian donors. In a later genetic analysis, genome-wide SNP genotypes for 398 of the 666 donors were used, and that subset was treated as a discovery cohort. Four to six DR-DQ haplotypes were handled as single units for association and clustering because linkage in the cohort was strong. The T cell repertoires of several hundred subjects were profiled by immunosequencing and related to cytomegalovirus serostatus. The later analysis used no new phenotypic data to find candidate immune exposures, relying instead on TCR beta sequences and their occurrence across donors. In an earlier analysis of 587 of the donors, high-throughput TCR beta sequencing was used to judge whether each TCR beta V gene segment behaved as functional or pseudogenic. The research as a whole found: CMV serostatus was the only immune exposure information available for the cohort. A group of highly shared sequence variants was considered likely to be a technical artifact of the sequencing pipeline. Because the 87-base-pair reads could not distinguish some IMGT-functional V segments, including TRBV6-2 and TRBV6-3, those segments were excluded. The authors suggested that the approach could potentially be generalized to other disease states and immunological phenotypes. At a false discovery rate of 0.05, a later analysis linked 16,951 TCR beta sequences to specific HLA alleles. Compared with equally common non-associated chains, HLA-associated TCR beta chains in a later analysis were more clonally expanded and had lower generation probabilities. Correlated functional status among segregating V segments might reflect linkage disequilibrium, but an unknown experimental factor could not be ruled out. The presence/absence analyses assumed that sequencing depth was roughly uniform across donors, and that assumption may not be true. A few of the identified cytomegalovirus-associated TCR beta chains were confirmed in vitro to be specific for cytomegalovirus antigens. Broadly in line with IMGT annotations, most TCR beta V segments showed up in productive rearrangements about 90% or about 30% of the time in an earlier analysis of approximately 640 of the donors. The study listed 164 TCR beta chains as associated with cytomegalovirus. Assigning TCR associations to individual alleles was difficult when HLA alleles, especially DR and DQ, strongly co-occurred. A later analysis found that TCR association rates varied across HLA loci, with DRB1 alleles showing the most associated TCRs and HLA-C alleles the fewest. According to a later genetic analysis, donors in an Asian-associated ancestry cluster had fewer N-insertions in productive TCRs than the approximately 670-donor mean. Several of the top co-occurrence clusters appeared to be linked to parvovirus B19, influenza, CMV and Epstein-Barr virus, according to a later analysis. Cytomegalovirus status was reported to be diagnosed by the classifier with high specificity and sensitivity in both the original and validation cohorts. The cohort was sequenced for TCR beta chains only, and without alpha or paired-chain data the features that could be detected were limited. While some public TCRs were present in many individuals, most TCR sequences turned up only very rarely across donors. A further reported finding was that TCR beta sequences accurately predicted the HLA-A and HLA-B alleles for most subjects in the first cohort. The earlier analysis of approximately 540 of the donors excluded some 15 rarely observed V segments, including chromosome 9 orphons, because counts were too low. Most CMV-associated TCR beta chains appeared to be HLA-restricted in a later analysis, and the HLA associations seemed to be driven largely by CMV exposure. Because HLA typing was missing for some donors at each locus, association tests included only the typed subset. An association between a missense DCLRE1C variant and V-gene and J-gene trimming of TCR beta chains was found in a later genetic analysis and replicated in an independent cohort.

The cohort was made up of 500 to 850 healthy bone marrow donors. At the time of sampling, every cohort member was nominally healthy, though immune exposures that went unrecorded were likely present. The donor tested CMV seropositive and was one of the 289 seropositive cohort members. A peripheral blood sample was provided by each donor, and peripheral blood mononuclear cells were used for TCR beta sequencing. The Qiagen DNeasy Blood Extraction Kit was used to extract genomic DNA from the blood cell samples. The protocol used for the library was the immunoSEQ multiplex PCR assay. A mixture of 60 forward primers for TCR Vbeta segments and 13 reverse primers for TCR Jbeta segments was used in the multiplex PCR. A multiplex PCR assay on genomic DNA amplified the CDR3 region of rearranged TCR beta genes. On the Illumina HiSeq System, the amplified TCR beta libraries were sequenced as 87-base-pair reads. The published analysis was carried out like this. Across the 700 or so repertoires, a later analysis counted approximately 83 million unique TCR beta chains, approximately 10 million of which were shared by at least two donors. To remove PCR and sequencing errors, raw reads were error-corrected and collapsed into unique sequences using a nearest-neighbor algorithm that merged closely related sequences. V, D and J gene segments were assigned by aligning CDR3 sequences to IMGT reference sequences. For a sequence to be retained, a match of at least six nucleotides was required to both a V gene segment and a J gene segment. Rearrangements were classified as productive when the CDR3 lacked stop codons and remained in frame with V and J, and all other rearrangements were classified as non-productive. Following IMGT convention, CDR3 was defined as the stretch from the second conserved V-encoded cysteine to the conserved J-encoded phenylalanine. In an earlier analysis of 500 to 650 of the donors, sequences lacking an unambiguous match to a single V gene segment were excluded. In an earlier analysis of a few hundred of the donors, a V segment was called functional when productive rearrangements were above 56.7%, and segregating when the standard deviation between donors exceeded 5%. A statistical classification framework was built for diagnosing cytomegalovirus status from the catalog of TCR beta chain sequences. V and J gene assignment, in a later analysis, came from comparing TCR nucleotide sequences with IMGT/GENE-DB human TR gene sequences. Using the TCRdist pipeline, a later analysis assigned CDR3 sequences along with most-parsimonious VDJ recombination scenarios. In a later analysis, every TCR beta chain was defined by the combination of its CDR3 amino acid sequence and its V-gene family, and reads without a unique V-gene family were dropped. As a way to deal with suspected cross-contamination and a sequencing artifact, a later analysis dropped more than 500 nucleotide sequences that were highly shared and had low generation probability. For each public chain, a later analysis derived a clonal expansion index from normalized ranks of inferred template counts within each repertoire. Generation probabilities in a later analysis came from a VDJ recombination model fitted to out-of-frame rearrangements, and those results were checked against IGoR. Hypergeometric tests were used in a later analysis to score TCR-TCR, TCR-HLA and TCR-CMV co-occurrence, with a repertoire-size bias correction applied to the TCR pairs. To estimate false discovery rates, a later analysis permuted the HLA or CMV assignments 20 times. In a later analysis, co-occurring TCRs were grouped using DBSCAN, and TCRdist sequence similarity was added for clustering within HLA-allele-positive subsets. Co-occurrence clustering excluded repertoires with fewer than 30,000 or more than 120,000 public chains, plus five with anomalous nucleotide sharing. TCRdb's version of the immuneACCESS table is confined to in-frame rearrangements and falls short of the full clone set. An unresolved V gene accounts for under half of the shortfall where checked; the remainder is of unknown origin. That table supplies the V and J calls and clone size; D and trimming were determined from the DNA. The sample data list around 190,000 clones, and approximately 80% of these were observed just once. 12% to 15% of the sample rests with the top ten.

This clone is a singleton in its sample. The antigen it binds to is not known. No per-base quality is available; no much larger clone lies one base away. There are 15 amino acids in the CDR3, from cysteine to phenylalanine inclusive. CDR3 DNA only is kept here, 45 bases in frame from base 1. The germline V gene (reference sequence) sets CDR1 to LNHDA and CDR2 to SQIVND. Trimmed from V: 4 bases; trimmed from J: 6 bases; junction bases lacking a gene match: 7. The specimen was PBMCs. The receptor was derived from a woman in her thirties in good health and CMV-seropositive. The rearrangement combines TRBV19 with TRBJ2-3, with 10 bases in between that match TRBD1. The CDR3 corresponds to CASSRSTGGRDTQYF. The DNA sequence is TGTGCCAGTAGTAGATCGACAGGGGGCCGGGATACGCAGTATTTT.